The next 18 T cell receptor beta chains were all read from a single sample in a study of memory CD4+ T cells and cytomegalovirus serostatus. The method was immunoSEQ multiplex PCR; TCRdb's version includes in-frame clones alone and lacks a portion of them. The top ten clones hold less than 4% of a sample with about 92,000 clones, 80% of them seen once. The sort gate was single viable CD3+CD4+CD8-CD45RO+ cells for memory CD4+ T cells. The sequenced sample consisted of memory CD4+ T cells from blood. The receptors shown here come from an adult in good health and CMV-seropositive.

The CDR3 nucleotides read TGCAGTGCTACAGGGGGCTATGGCTACACCTTC. Translation gives CSATGGYGYTF. The rearrangement joins TRBV20-1 to TRBJ1-2, with 7 bases lining up with TRBD1. The germline V gene has CDR1 DFQATT and CDR2 SNEGSKA (reference sequence). The junction had 0 bases not matched to a gene; V was cut back by 4 bases and J by 4 bases. The CDR3 has 11 residues.

The genes are TRBV29-1 and TRBJ2-5; 9 nucleotides agree with TRBD1. There are 12 residues in the CDR3. Per germline, CDR1 SQVTM and CDR2 ANQGSEA. V trimming: 6 bases; J trimming: 5 bases; junction bases outside the gene matches: 4. CDR3 sequence reads: CSVGQGTETQYF. Here the CDR3 DNA reads TGCAGCGTAGGACAGGGGACGGAGACCCAGTACTTC.

The chain is built from TRBV4-2 and TRBJ2-7; TRBD1 is a possible D gene (5 bases). V gave up 0 bases and J gave up 7 bases, with 10 bases separating them. CDR1 is LGHNA and CDR2 is YNFKEQ in the germline V gene. CDR3 length: 13 residues. The CDR3 nucleotides are TGTGCCAGCAGCCAAGATAGGGGTTTAGAGCAGTACTTC. This gives the protein CASSQDRGLEQYF.

The chain employs TRBV25-1 and TRBJ1-4; D call uncertain. Germline V gene sequence: CDR1 MGHDK, CDR2 SYGVNS. With 4 bases removed from V and 6 bases from J, the gap between germline ends came to 18 bases. There are 16 residues in the CDR3. Written as DNA, the CDR3 is TGTGCCAGCAGTGCTCTCGGGCCCCCCGGGTATGAAAAACTGTTTTTT. Protein: CASSALGPPGYEKLFF. The entire variable domain, with the rest obtained from reference TRBV25-1 and TRBJ1-4, is as follows: EADIYQTPRYLVIGTGKKITLECSQTMGHDKMYWYQQDPGMELHLIHYSYGVNSTEKGDLSSESTVSRIRTEHFPLTLESARPSHTSQYLCASSALGPPGYEKLFFGSGTQLSVL.

The chain has TRBV4-2 and TRBJ1-4; D gene uncertain. The CDR3 has 15 amino acids. Germline V gene lookup returns CDR1 LGHNA and CDR2 YNFKEQ. Trimming shortened V by 1 base and J by 7 bases, and 13 bases separated the two germline ends. CDR3 loop: CASSQGFWGGEKLFF. CDR3 bases: TGTGCCAGCAGCCAAGGATTCTGGGGAGGTGAAAAACTGTTTTTT.

The gene calls are TRBV2 and TRBJ2-5; TRBD1 or TRBD2 may be the D gene (6 bases each). Trimming took off 10 bases at V and 7 bases at J, with 19 bases between the two ends. CDR3 length equals 13 residues. CDR1 is SNHLY, CDR2 FYNNEI, per germline. The CDR3 is CAKLGGTWGTQYF. The CDR3, as DNA: TGTGCCAAGCTAGGGGGGACTTGGGGGACCCAGTACTTC.

This chain connects TRBV7-3 to TRBJ2-1, with D unclear. The V end lost 5 bases, the J end lost 6 bases, and 11 bases lay between the germline ends. Germline values: CDR1 SGHTA, CDR2 FQGTGA. CDR3 size: 13 residues. Here the CDR3 DNA reads TGTGCCAGCAGCCCTCAGCTGAGCAATGAGCAGTTCTTC. Protein product: CASSPQLSNEQFF.

J is TRBJ2-3 and V is TRBV5-1, with D uncertain. Trimming took 0 bases from V and 0 from J, leaving 8 bases between them. The CDR3 is 15 amino acids. From germline, CDR1 is SGHRS and CDR2 YFSETQ. The CDR3 nucleotides are TGCGCCAGCAGCTTGGAGACGGGTAGCACAGATACGCAGTATTTT. The encoded protein is CASSLETGSTDTQYF.

This sequence joins TRBV30 and TRBJ1-2; no clear D. The CDR3 runs 15 residues. Deletions cut 0 bases from V and 0 bases from J, with 11 bases between. The germline CDR1 and CDR2 sequences are GTSNPN and SVGIG (reference sequence). Written as DNA, the CDR3 is TGTGCCTGGAGTGTAGTGGGTGAAGCTAACTATGGCTACACCTTC. Residues: CAWSVVGEANYGYTF.

The chain is built from TRBV7-2 and TRBJ1-2; D unresolved. CDR1 and CDR2 from the germline V gene are SGHTA and FQGNSA. V was clipped by 3 bases and J by 4 bases, with 9 bases between them. This CDR3 spans 13 amino acids. The CDR3 coding sequence is TGTGCCAGCAGCTTTACAGTTTCCTATGGCTACACCTTC. Amino acid sequence: CASSFTVSYGYTF.

The gene calls are TRBV7-2 and TRBJ1-5, with D perhaps matching TRBD1 (5 bases). CDR1 is SGHTA and CDR2 is FQGNSA in the germline V gene. Trimming shortened V by 3 bases and J by 6 bases, and 18 bases separated the two germline ends. The CDR3 totals 16 residues. This chain's CDR3 is CASSLGGAQAGQPQHF. DNA for the CDR3: TGTGCCAGCAGCTTGGGAGGGGCGCAGGCGGGTCAGCCCCAGCATTTT.

The chain employs TRBV4-2 and TRBJ2-7; D possibly corresponds to TRBD2 (5 bases). Trimming cost V 1 base and J 6 bases, with 16 bases left between them. There are 15 residues in the CDR3. Looked up from germline, CDR1 is LGHNA and CDR2 is YNFKEQ. The chain's CDR3 is CASSQASRASTEQYF. The CDR3 nucleotides are TGTGCCAGCAGCCAAGCCTCGAGAGCTAGCACCGAGCAGTACTTC.

The chain combines TRBV5-1 with TRBJ2-7, with 9 bases fitting TRBD1. V trimming: 3 bases; J trimming: 3 bases; junction bases outside the gene matches: 13. Germline V gene lookup returns CDR1 SGHRS and CDR2 YFSETQ. This CDR3 spans 17 amino acids. This chain's CDR3 is CASSSRDSGTGLYEQYF. The CDR3 DNA sequence: TGCGCCAGCAGCTCCCGAGATTCCGGGACAGGGCTCTACGAGCAGTACTTC.

The chain couples TRBV7-9 to TRBJ1-1; tentatively, D is TRBD1 (6 bases). Deletions cut 5 bases from V and 2 bases from J, with 12 bases between. CDR1 SEHNR and CDR2 FQNEAQ come from the germline V gene (reference sequence). The length of the CDR3 is 14 residues. The CDR3 protein is CASSPGRGNTEAFF. In DNA, the CDR3 is TGTGCCAGCAGCCCAGGCAGGGGTAACACTGAAGCTTTCTTT.

This clone occurred once. The chain recombines TRBV5-5 with TRBJ2-7; no reliable D call. Germline assignment: CDR1 SGHKS and CDR2 YYEKEE (reference sequence). The CDR3 is 12 residues long. The V end was cut by 2 bases, the J end by 6 bases, with 9 bases between. CDR3 in amino acids: CASSFEKAEQYF. In DNA, the CDR3 is TGTGCCAGCAGCTTTGAGAAGGCCGAGCAGTACTTC. Using reference TRBV5-5 and TRBJ2-7 for the parts outside the CDR3, the full variable domain is DAGVTQSPTHLIKTRGQQVTLRCSPISGHKSVSWYQQVLGQGPQFIFQYYEKEERGRGNFPDRFSARQFPNYSSELNVNALLLGDSALYLCASSFEKAEQYFGPGTRLTVT.

This clone showed up just a few times. V usage is TRBV2 and J usage is TRBJ2-2; the D gene could be TRBD1 or TRBD2 (6 bases each). The CDR3 extends over 13 amino acids. The V end was cut by 1 base, the J end by 7 bases, with 7 bases between. Germline V gene lookup returns CDR1 SNHLY and CDR2 FYNNEI. The CDR3 loop reads CASSEEGGGELFF. In DNA, the CDR3 is TGTGCCAGCAGTGAAGAGGGGGGCGGGGAGCTGTTTTTT. Drawing the rest from reference TRBV2 and TRBJ2-2, the complete variable domain is EPEVTQTPSHQVTQMGQEVILRCVPISNHLYFYWYRQILGQKVEFLVSFYNNEISEKSEIFDDQFSVERPDGSNFTLKIRSTKLEDSAMYFCASSEEGGGELFFGEGSRLTVL.

V and J are TRBV7-9 and TRBJ2-1, with D perhaps matching TRBD2 (6 bases). The germline CDR1 and CDR2 sequences are SEHNR and FQNEAQ (reference sequence). The CDR3 totals 15 residues. Trimming removed 3 bases from V and 0 bases from J, with 9 bases in between. This CDR3 reads CASSFGGTSYNEQFF. DNA of the CDR3: TGTGCCAGCAGCTTCGGCGGGACCTCCTACAATGAGCAGTTCTTC.

The chain couples TRBV5-6 to TRBJ2-5, with a tentative D call TRBD2 (6 bases). The germline CDR1 and CDR2 sequences are SGHDT and YYEEEE. This CDR3 contains 13 residues. Trimming left V 1 base short and J 5 bases short, with 9 bases between. CDR3 amino acids: CASSLWGTETQYF. The DNA of the CDR3 is TGTGCCAGCAGCTTGTGGGGGACTGAGACCCAGTACTTC. The variable domain in full, with the rest retrieved from reference TRBV5-6 and TRBJ2-5, is DAGVTQSPTHLIKTRGQQVTLRCSPKSGHDTVSWYQQALGQGPQFIFQYYEEEERQRGNFPDRFSGHQFPNYSSELNVNALLLGDSALYLCASSLWGTETQYFGPGTRLLVL.